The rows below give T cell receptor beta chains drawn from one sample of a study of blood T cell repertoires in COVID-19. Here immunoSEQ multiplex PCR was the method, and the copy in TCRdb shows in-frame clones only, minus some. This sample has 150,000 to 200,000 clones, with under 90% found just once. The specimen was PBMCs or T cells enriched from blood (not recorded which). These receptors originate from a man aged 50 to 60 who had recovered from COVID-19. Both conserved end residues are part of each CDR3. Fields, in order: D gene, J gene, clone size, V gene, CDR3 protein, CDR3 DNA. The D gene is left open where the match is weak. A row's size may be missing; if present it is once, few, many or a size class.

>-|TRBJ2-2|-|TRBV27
CASSLMASSRELFF
TGTGCCAGCAGTTTAATGGCTAGCTCGAGGGAGCTGTTTTTT
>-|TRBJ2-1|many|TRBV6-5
CASSLTSSTVPFF
TGTGCCAGCAGCCTGACTAGTTCTACTGTTCCGTTCTTC
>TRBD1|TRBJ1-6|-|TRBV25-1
CASSEVGQGNYSPLHF
TGTGCCAGCAGTGAAGTGGGACAGGGGAATTATTCACCCCTCCACTTT
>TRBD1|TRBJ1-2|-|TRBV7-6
CASSLATGEGYTF
TGTGCCAGCAGCTTAGCCACAGGGGAGGGCTACACCTTC
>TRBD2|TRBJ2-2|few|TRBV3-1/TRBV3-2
CASSQDAPPSGGAYTGELFF
TGTGCCAGCAGCCAAGATGCGCCACCGAGCGGGGGGGCCTACACCGGGGAGCTGTTTTTT
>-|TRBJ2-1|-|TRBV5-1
CASSLGSSYNEQFF
TGCGCCAGCAGCTTGGGGAGCTCCTACAATGAGCAGTTCTTC
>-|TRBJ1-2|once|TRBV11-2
CASSGGLKEGYTF
TGTGCCAGCAGCGGCGGGCTTAAAGAAGGCTACACCTTC
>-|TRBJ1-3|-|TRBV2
CASSAGLTSGNTIYF
TGTGCCAGCAGCGCGGGACTGACCTCTGGAAACACCATATATTTT
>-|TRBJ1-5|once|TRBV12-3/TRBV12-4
CASSFREGQPQHF
TGTGCCAGCAGTTTCCGGGAAGGTCAGCCCCAGCATTTT
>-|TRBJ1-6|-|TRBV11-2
CASSLVGSGQFNSPLHF
TGTGCCAGCAGCCTAGTTGGGTCAGGACAGTTTAATTCACCCCTCCACTTT
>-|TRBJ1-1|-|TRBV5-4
CASSSFGRVNTEAFF
TGTGCCAGCAGTTCCTTCGGGCGGGTGAACACTGAAGCTTTCTTT
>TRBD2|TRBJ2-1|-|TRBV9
CASSNSGGTYNEQFF
TGTGCCAGCAGCAATAGCGGGGGGACCTACAATGAGCAGTTCTTC
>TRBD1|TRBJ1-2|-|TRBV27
CASSPRGFRGGDSRYYGYTF
TGTGCCAGCAGTCCCCGGGGTTTCAGAGGGGGCGACTCGAGATACTATGGCTACACCTTC
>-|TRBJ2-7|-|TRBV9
CASSVADSPSYEQYF
TGTGCCAGCAGCGTAGCCGACAGCCCCTCCTACGAGCAGTACTTC
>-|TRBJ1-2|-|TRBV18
CASSLSGGGNYGYTF
TGTGCCAGCTCCCTGAGCGGGGGAGGTAACTATGGCTACACCTTC
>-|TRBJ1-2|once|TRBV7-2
CASSLAGGGAYGYTF
TGTGCCAGCAGCTTAGCCGGCGGGGGAGCCTATGGCTACACCTTC
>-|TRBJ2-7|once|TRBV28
CASSPPGRGSYEQYF
TGTGCCAGCAGTCCCCCGGGGAGGGGGTCCTACGAGCAGTACTTC
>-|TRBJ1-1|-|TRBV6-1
CASSEVGGVTEAFF
TGTGCCAGCAGTGAAGTGGGGGGTGTCACTGAAGCTTTCTTT
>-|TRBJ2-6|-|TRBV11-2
CASTENGGVGANVLTF
TGTGCCAGCACCGAAAATGGAGGGGTAGGGGCCAACGTCCTGACTTTC
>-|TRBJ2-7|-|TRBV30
CAWSRDRPYEQYF
TGTGCCTGGAGTAGAGACAGACCCTACGAGCAGTACTTC
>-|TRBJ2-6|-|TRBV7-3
CASSPGTLPANVLTF
TGTGCCAGCAGCCCAGGGACTTTGCCTGCCAACGTCCTGACTTTC
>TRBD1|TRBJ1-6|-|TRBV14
CASSPPGTGNNSPLHF
TGTGCCAGCAGCCCCCCCGGGACAGGGAATAATTCACCCCTCCACTTT
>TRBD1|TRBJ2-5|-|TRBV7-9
CASSPGQGFPQETQYF
TGTGCCAGCAGCCCCGGACAGGGCTTCCCCCAAGAGACCCAGTACTTC
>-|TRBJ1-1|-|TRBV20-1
CSASLGGRNTEAFF
TGCAGTGCTAGTCTGGGGGGACGGAACACTGAAGCTTTCTTT
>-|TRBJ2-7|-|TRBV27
CASSSLANSYEQYF
TGTGCCAGCAGTTCACTAGCCAACTCCTACGAGCAGTACTTC
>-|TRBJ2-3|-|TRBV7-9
CASSPPGGVAYTDTQYF
TGTGCCAGCAGCCCCCCCGGAGGGGTAGCGTACACAGATACGCAGTATTTT
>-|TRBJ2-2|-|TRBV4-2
CASSQESRPGTGELFF
TGTGCCAGCAGCCAAGAGTCTCGTCCAGGGACCGGGGAGCTGTTTTTT
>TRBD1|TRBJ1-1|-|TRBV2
CASSESQGANTEAFF
TGTGCCAGCAGTGAAAGTCAGGGGGCGAACACTGAAGCTTTCTTT
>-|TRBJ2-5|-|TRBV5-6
CASSSTLRTQYF
TGTGCCAGCAGCAGCACCTTACGGACCCAGTACTTC
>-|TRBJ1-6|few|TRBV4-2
CASSQVFVGDNSPLHF
TGTGCCAGCAGCCAAGTGTTCGTAGGGGATAATTCACCCCTCCACTTT
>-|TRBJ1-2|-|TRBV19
CASLGGELNYGYTF
TGTGCCAGTCTCGGGGGGGAACTTAACTATGGCTACACCTTC
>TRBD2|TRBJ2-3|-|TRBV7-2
CATQGQRGFGTQYF
TGTGCCACCCAAGGGCAGCGGGGCTTTGGTACGCAGTATTTT
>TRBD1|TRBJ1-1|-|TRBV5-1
CASSYGTGVTEAFF
TGCGCCAGCAGCTACGGGACAGGGGTTACTGAAGCTTTCTTT
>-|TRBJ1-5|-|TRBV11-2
CASQNDWGGLNNQPQHF
TGTGCCAGCCAAAATGACTGGGGAGGGCTCAACAATCAGCCCCAGCATTTT
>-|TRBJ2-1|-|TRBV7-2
CASSSLIPGGDKENEQFF
TGTGCCAGCAGCTCGCTTATCCCTGGGGGGGACAAGGAAAATGAGCAGTTCTTC
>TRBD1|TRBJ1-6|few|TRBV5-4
CASSVGQRILNSPLHF
TGTGCCAGCAGCGTGGGACAGCGCATCCTTAATTCACCCCTCCACTTT
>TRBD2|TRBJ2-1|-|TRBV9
CASSVGPTSGGVDEQFF
TGTGCCAGCAGCGTAGGACCGACTAGCGGGGGGGTCGATGAGCAGTTCTTC
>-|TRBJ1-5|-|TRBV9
CASSVGSNQPQHF
TGTGCCAGCAGCGTCGGGAGCAATCAGCCCCAGCATTTT
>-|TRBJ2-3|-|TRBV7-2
CASSPSYLRTDTQYF
TGTGCCAGCAGCCCGAGCTACCTGCGCACAGATACGCAGTATTTT
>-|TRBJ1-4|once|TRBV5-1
CASSYDRAATNEKLFF
TGCGCCAGCAGCTATGACAGAGCCGCAACTAATGAAAAACTGTTTTTT
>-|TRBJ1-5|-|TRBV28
CAIQGINQPQHF
TGTGCAATCCAGGGGATCAATCAGCCCCAGCATTTT
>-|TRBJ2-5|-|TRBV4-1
CASSQFWGVGKETQYF
TGCGCCAGCAGCCAATTCTGGGGAGTGGGGAAAGAGACCCAGTACTTC
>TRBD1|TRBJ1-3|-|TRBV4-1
CASSQEGDRGSSGNTIYF
TGCGCCAGCAGCCAAGAAGGGGACAGGGGGAGCTCTGGAAACACCATATATTTT
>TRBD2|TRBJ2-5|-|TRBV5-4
CASSPQTGGETQYF
TGTGCCAGCAGCCCCCAGACCGGGGGGGAGACCCAGTACTTC
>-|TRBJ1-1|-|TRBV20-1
CSARERTEAFF
TGCAGTGCTAGAGAACGGACAGAAGCTTTCTTT
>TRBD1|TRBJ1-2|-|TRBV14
CASSQLGTGDYGYTF
TGTGCCAGCAGCCAGCTGGGGACAGGGGACTATGGCTACACCTTC